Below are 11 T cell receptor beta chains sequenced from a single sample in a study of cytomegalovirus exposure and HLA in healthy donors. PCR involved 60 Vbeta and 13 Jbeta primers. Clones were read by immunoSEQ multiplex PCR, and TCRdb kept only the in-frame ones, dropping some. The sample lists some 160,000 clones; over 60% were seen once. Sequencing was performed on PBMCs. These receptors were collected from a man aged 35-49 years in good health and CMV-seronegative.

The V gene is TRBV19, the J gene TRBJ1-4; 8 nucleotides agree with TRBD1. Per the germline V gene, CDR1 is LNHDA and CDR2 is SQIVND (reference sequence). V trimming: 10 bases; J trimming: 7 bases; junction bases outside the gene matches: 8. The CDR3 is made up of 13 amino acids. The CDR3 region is CATTRQGLEKLFF. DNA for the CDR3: TGTGCCACCACGAGACAGGGGCTTGAAAAACTGTTTTTT.

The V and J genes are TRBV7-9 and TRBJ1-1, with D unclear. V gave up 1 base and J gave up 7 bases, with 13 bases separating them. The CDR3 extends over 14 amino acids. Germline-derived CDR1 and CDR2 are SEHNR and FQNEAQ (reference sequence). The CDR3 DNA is TGTGCCAGCAGCTTAGTCGGGAATTGGGGTGAAGCTTTCTTT. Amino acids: CASSLVGNWGEAFF.

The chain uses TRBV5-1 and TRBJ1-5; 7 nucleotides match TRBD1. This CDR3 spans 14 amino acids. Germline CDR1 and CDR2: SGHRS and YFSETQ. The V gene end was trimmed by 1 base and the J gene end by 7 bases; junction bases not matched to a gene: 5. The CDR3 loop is CASSLTGEGQPQHF. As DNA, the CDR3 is TGCGCCAGCAGCTTGACAGGGGAAGGACAGCCCCAGCATTTT.

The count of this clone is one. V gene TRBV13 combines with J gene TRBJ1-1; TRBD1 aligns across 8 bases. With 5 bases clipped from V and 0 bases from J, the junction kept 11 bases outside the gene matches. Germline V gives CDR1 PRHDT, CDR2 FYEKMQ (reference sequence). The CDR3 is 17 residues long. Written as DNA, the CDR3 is TGTGCCAGCAGCGACCGCGACAGGGGCGGAATGAACACTGAAGCTTTCTTT. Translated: CASSDRDRGGMNTEAFF.

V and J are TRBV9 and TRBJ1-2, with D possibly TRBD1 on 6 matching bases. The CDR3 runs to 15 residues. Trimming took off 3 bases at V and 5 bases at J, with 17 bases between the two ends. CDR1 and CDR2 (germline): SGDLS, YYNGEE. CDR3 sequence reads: CASSAYRELLYGYTF. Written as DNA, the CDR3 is TGTGCCAGCAGCGCCTACAGGGAATTACTATATGGCTACACCTTC.

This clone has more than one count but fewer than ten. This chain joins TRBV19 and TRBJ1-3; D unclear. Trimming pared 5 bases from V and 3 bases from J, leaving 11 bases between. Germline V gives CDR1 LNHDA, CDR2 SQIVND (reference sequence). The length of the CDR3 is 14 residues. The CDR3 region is CASSSGSLGNTIYF. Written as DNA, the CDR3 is TGTGCCAGTAGTTCAGGATCACTTGGAAACACCATATATTTT.

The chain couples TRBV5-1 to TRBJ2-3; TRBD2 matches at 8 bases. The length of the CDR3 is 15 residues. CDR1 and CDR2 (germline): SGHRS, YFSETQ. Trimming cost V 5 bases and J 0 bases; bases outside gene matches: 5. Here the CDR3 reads CASSSVAGSTDTQYF. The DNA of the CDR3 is TGCGCCAGCAGTAGTGTAGCGGGGAGCACAGATACGCAGTATTTT.

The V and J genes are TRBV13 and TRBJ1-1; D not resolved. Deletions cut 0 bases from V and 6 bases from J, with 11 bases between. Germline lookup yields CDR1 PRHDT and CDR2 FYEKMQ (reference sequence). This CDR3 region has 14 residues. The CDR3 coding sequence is TGTGCCAGCAGCTTAGGTCCTGGCGGGGCTGAAGCTTTCTTT. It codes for CASSLGPGGAEAFF.

The CDR3 DNA reads as TGCGCCAGCAGCTTGGAGGCTAGCGGGAGTTGGAGGTCCTACGAGCAGTACTTC. Its translation: CASSLEASGSWRSYEQYF. The chain uses TRBV5-1 and TRBJ2-7; 10 nucleotides match TRBD2. V lost 0 bases to trimming and J lost 1 base; unmatched junction nucleotides: 10. Germline loops: CDR1 SGHRS, CDR2 YFSETQ. CDR3 length: 18 residues.

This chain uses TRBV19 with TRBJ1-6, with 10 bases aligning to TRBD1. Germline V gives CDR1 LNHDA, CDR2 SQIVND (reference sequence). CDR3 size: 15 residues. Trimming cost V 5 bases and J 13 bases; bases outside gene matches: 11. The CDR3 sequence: CASSGFWDRGDPLHF. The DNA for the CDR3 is TGTGCCAGTAGTGGCTTTTGGGACAGGGGTGATCCCCTCCACTTT.

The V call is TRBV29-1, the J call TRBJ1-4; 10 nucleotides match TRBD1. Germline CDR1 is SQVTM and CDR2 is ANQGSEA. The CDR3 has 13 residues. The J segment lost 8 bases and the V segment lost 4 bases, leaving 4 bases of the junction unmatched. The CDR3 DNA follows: TGCAGCGTTGGACAGGGGGCGGGAGAAAAACTGTTTTTT. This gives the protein CSVGQGAGEKLFF.